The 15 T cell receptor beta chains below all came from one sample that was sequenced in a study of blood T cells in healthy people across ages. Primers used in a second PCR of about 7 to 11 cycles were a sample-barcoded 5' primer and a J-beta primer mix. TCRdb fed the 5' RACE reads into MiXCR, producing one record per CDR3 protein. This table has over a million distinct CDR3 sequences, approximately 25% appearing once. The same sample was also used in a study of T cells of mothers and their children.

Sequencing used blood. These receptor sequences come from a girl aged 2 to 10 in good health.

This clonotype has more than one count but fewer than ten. The CDR3 region is CAISGDRGNTEAFF. The DNA for the CDR3 is TGTGCCATCAGTGGGGACAGGGGGAACACTGAAGCTTTCTTT. J is TRBJ1-1 and V is TRBV10-3; 10 nucleotides match TRBD1. The CDR3 runs 14 residues. Germline CDR1 reads ENHRY; CDR2 reads SYGVKD. V shed 4 bases and J 1 base; nucleotides not matched to a gene: 0.

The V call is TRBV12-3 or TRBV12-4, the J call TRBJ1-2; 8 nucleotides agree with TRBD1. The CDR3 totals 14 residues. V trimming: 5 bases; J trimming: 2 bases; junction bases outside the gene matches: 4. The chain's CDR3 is CASSVGQANYGYTF. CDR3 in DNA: TGTGCCAGCAGTGTGGGACAGGCCAACTATGGCTACACCTTC.

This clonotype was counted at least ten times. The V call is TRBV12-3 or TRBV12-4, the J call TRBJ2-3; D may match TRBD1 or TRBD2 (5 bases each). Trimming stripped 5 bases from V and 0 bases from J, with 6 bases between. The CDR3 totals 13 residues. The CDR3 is CASSRDSTDTQYF. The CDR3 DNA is TGTGCCAGCAGTAGGGACAGCACAGATACGCAGTATTTT.

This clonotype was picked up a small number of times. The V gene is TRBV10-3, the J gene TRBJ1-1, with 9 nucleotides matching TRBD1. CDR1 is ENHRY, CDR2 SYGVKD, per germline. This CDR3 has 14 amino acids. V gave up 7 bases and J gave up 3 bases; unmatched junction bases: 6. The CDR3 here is CAITPGQGHTEAFF. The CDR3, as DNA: TGTGCCATCACCCCGGGACAGGGTCACACTGAAGCTTTCTTT.

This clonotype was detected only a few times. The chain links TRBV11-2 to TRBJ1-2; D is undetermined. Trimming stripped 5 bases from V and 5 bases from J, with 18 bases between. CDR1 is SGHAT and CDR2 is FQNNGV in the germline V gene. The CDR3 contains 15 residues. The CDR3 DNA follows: TGTGCCAGCAGCACCCGACAAGGGTTAGGTTATGGCTACACCTTC. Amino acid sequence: CASSTRQGLGYGYTF.

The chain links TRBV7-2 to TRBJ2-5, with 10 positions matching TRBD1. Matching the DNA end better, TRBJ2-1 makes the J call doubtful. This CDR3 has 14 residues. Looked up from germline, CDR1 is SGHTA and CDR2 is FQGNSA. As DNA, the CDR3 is TGTGCCAGCAGACAGAGACAGGGGGCGGATGAGCAGTTCTTC. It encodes CASRQRQGADEQFF.

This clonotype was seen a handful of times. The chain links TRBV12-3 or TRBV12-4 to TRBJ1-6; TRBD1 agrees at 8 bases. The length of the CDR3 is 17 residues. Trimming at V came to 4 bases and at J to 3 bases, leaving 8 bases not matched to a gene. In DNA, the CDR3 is TGTGCCAGCAGTTCAAGAGACAGGGGATACTATAATTCACCCCTCCACTTT. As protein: CASSSRDRGYYNSPLHF.

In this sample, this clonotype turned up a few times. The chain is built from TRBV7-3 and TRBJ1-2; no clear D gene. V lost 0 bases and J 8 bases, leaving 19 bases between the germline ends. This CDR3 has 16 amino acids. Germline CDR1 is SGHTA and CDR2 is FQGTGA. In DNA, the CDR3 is TGTGCCAGCAGCTTAACGGCCAACCTGAGGCAGATAGGCTACACCTTC. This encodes CASSLTANLRQIGYTF.

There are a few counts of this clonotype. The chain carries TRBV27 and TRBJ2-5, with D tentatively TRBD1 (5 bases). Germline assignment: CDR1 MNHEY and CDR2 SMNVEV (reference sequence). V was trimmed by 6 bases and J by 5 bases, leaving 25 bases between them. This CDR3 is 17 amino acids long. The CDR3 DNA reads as TGTGCCAGCAGGAGGCTAGGGGAAGGGGCCATGTGGGAGACCCAGTACTTC. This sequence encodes CASRRLGEGAMWETQYF.

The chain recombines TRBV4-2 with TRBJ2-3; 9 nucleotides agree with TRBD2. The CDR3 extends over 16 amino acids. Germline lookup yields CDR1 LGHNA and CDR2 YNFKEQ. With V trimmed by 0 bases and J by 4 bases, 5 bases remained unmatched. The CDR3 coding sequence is TGTGCCAGCAGCCAAGAAGTTGGCGGGGGGGCAGATACGCAGTATTTT. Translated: CASSQEVGGGADTQYF.

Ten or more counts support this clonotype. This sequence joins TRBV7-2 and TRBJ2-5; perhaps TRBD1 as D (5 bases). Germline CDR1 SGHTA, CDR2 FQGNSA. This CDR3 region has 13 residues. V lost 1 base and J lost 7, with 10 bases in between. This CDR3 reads CASSLESQGTQYF. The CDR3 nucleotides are TGTGCCAGCAGCTTAGAAAGCCAGGGGACCCAGTACTTC.

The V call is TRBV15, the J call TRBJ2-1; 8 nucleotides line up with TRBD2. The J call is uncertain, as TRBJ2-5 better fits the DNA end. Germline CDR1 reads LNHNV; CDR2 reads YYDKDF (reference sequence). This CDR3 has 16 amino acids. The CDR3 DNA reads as TGTGCCACCAGCAGAGATCTAAGGCGGGGGGAAGAGACCCAGTACTTC. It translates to CATSRDLRRGEETQYF.

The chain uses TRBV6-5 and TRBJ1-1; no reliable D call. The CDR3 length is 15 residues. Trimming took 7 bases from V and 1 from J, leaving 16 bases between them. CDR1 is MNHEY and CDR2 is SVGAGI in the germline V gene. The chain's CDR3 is CASTVLKGTNTEAFF. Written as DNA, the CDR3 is TGTGCCAGCACCGTCTTGAAGGGTACGAACACTGAAGCTTTCTTT.

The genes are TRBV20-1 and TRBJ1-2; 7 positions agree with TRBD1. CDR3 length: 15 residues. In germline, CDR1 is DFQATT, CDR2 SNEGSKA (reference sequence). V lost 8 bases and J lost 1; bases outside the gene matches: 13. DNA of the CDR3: TGCAGTACTACAGGGGCCCAAGAACTTAACTATGGCTACACCTTC. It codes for CSTTGAQELNYGYTF.

The CDR3 coding sequence is TGTGCCAGCAGTACGTTTAGCGGGAGTTCCTACAATGAGCAGTTCTTC. Translation gives CASSTFSGSSYNEQFF. The V gene is TRBV28, the J gene TRBJ2-1; 9 bases match TRBD2. After removal of 5 bases from V and 1 base from J, the junction contained 6 bases not matched to a gene. The CDR3 length is 16 residues. The germline gives CDR1 MDHEN, CDR2 SYDVKM.